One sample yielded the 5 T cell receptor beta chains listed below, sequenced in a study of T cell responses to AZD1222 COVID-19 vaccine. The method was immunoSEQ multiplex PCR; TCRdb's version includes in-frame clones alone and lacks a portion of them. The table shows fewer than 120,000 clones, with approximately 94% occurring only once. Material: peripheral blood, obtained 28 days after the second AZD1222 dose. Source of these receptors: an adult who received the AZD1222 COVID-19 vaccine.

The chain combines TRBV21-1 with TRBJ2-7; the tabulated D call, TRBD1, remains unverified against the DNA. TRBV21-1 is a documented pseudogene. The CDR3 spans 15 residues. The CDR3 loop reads CASSSLPGQTYEQYF. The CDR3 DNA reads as TGTGCCAGCAGCAGCTTACCCGGACAGACCTACGAGCAGTACTTC.

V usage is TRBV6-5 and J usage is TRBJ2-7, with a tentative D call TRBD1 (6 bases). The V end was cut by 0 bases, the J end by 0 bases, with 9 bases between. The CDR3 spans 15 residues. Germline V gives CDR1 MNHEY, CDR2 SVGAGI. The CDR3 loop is CASSYSGHNSYEQYF. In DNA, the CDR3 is TGTGCCAGCAGTTACTCGGGACATAACTCCTACGAGCAGTACTTC.

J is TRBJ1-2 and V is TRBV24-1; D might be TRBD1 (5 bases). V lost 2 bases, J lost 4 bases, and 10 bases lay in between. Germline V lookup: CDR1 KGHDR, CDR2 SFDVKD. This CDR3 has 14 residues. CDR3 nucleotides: TGTGCCACCAGTGATTCGACAGCTCCCTATGGCTACACCTTC. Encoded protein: CATSDSTAPYGYTF.

CDR3 coding DNA: TGCGCCAGCAGCTTAGTTTCCGGGACACTCCAAGAGACCCAGTACTTC. Protein sequence: CASSLVSGTLQETQYF. The V gene is TRBV5-1, the J gene TRBJ2-5; TRBD1 might be the D (6 bases). CDR1 is SGHRS, CDR2 YFSETQ, per germline. The CDR3 is 16 amino acids. Trimming removed 2 bases at V and 1 base at J, with 15 bases between.

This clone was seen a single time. CDR3 sequence (DNA): TGTGCCAGCAGCCTTGCTAGCGGGCCCTACAATGAGCAGTTCTTC. Its protein product is CASSLASGPYNEQFF. The rearrangement joins TRBV6-4 to TRBJ2-1; 8 positions agree with TRBD2. Trimming cost V 6 bases and J 2 bases; bases outside gene matches: 6. Per the germline V gene, CDR1 is MRHNA and CDR2 is SNTAGT. The CDR3 has 15 residues.